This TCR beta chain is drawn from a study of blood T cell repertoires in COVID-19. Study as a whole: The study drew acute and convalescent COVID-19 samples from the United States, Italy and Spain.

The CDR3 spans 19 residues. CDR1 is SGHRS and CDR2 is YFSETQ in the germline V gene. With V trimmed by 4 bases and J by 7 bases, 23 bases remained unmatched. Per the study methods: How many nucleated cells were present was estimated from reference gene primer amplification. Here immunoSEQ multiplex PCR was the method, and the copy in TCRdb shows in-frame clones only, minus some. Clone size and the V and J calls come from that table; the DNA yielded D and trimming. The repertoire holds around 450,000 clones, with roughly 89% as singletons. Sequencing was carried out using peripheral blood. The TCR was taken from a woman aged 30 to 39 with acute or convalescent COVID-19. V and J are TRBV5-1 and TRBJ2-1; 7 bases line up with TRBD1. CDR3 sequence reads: CASSPMTGSKTDRMNEQFF. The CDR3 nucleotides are TGCGCCAGCAGCCCGATGACAGGGTCGAAGACGGACCGCATGAATGAGCAGTTCTTC.